The table lists the clone carrying this TCR beta chain with many counts. TCR beta libraries were built with iRepertoire HTBI primers and Arm-PCR of CDR3 regions. TCRdb re-derived calls from the multiplex PCR reads in MiXCR, one entry per CDR3 protein. The profile shows some 420,000 distinct CDR3 sequences, 22% of them singletons. These data belong to a study of regulatory T cells in long-lasting Graves disease. As for the study in general: Over 5 years of antithyroid drugs with positive TSH receptor antibodies was taken to mean persistent Graves' disease.

The time point was: persistent/refractory GD, antithyroid drugs over 5 years with positive TRAb. Generation of the TCR library employed RNA extracted from PBMCs. Doctors identified Graves' disease using the American Thyroid Association guidelines. Germline trimming cut 7 bases from V and 10 bases from J; bases unmatched to any gene: 12. The CDR3 totals 12 residues. Germline V lookup: CDR1 SQVTM, CDR2 ANQGSEA. This clonotype was sampled from a female donor with Graves disease. The chain is built from TRBV29-1 and TRBJ1-2; 7 bases align to TRBD1. This material consisted of peripheral blood mononuclear cells (PBMCs), taken when the disease was refractory, from a patient treated with antithyroid drugs. The CDR3 DNA follows: TGCAGCGACGCGAACCGTCAGGGGGACTACACCTTC. Translating gives CSDANRQGDYTF.